This T cell receptor beta chain was captured by sequencing in a study of identical twins. Study-wide results and limits: For monozygotic twins, models underestimated out-of-frame TCR alpha sharing. Less excess twin sharing appeared in beta out-of-frame sequences.

As to this clonotype: Its matching antigen is unknown.

TCRdb analysed the 5' RACE reads with MiXCR anew, one entry per CDR3 protein. The sample lists under 500,000 distinct CDR3 sequences, 14% occurring once. In addition, the sample was reused for a study of yellow fever vaccine responses in identical twins.

This clonotype was sampled from a young woman in good health. Sequencing was carried out using CD4+ T cells sorted from blood.

The DNA for the CDR3 is TGTGCCAGCATCGACCCACCTTCCGGGACAAGTGCGACAGATACGCAGTATTTT. Translation gives CASIDPPSGTSATDTQYF. The chain employs TRBV6-2 or TRBV6-3 and TRBJ2-3, with D possibly being TRBD1 (6 bases). Trimming shortened V by 7 bases and J by 3 bases, and 26 bases separated the two germline ends. Germline V gene sequence: CDR1 MNHEY, CDR2 SVGEGT. This CDR3 contains 18 residues.